These 5 T cell receptor beta chains share one sample of origin, sequenced in a study of blood T cell repertoires in COVID-19. Generated by immunoSEQ multiplex PCR, the TCRdb table keeps only in-frame clones and is missing some. The sample contains some 170,000 clones, around 81% of which appear only once. The specimen was peripheral blood. Every receptor here comes from a man between 60 and 75 years old with active or convalescent COVID-19.

This chain uses TRBV19 with TRBJ1-1; D unclear. Germline assignment: CDR1 LNHDA and CDR2 SQIVND (reference sequence). CDR3 length: 12 amino acids. V dropped 4 bases and J dropped 1 base, with 4 bases sitting between them. Here the CDR3 reads CASSRQNTEAFF. Here the CDR3 DNA reads TGTGCCAGTAGTAGGCAGAACACTGAAGCTTTCTTT.

This rearrangement joins TRBV7-3 to TRBJ1-1; TRBD1 aligns across 8 bases. The CDR3 length is 13 residues. The ends lost 8 bases at V and 4 bases at J; junction bases unmatched: 6. Germline-derived CDR1 and CDR2 are SGHTA and FQGTGA. The CDR3, as DNA: TGTGCCAGCGGACAGGGTTTGGCCACTGAAGCTTTCTTT. Amino acids: CASGQGLATEAFF.

The chain is built from TRBV9 and TRBJ1-2; weak D call: TRBD1 (6 bases). There are 14 residues in the CDR3. The germline V and J ends were trimmed by 2 bases and 8 bases, with 16 bases remaining between them. The germline CDR1 and CDR2 sequences are SGDLS and YYNGEE. The CDR3 DNA reads TGTGCCAGCAGCGTGACGGACAGTACTAGAGGCTACACCTTC. The encoded protein is CASSVTDSTRGYTF.

This chain uses TRBV28 with TRBJ2-5, with D perhaps TRBD2 (5 bases). The CDR3 consists of 17 residues. Germline V CDR1 and CDR2: MDHEN, SYDVKM. Trimming cost V 6 bases and J 8 bases, with 28 bases left between them. CDR3 in DNA: TGTGCCAGCAGCCACATGGTCCCACTAGAGGAAGATCAAACCCAGTACTTC. It yields the protein CASSHMVPLEEDQTQYF.

On this clone itself: Other nucleotide sequences from this sample produce the same CDR3. The CDR3 coding sequence is TGTGCCAGCAGACAGGGGGGGTCCTACGAGCAGTACTTC. Amino acid sequence: CASRQGGSYEQYF. This rearrangement joins TRBV25-1 to TRBJ2-7, with TRBD1 as a possible D gene (8 bases). CDR3 length: 13 residues. Trimming removed 6 bases from V and 1 base from J, with 10 bases in between. Germline CDR1 MGHDK, CDR2 SYGVNS.